A selection of T cell receptor beta chains follows, all from one sample in a study of blood T cell repertoires in COVID-19. Sequenced by immunoSEQ multiplex PCR; TCRdb stores in-frame clones only, minus some. The table lists under 250,000 clones, approximately 90% of them singletons. The source material was peripheral blood. These receptors came from a man aged 50-60 years with COVID-19, enrolled during active disease. Both conserved end residues are part of each CDR3. D genes are given only for firm matches. Clone sizes are given selectively: once, few, many, or a class where the clone is expanded.

>TRBD1|NA|TRBV7-3|TRBJ2-3
CASSSDGQDTDTQYF
TGTGCCAGCAGCTCCGATGGACAGGACACAGATACGCAGTATTTT
>TRBD1|NA|TRBV28|TRBJ2-3
CASSSGQNTDTQYF
TGTGCCAGCAGCTCGGGACAGAACACAGATACGCAGTATTTT
>TRBD1|NA|TRBV11-2|TRBJ2-3
CASSLKGAGTSTDTQYF
TGTGCCAGCAGCTTAAAGGGGGCGGGCACTAGCACAGATACGCAGTATTTT
>TRBD2|NA|TRBV28|TRBJ2-7
CASTNGGIPDEQYF
TGTGCCAGCACCAACGGGGGGATTCCGGACGAGCAGTACTTC
>NA|NA|TRBV4-3|TRBJ2-7
CASSQGIGTKETYEQYF
TGCGCCAGCAGCCAGGGTATCGGGACAAAAGAAACCTACGAGCAGTACTTC
>NA|NA|TRBV11-2|TRBJ2-1
CASSGTVGRVVNEQFF
TGTGCCAGCAGCGGGACAGTCGGGAGGGTGGTCAATGAGCAGTTCTTC
>NA|NA|TRBV19|TRBJ2-7
CASSISSAGGIYEQYF
TGTGCCAGTAGTATTAGTTCGGCAGGGGGGATCTACGAGCAGTACTTC
>NA|NA|TRBV6-5|TRBJ2-5
CASRSSGETQYF
TGTGCCAGCAGGAGTAGCGGAGAGACCCAGTACTTC
>TRBD1|NA|TRBV12-5|TRBJ2-2
CASGLRQGAWAGELFF
TGTGCTAGTGGTTTGCGACAGGGGGCGTGGGCCGGGGAGCTGTTTTTT
>TRBD1|NA|TRBV5-4|TRBJ2-1
CASSPGQDYNEQFF
TGTGCCAGCAGCCCTGGACAGGACTACAATGAGCAGTTCTTC
>NA|NA|TRBV7-8|TRBJ2-7
CASSSRLPPYEQYF
TGTGCCAGCAGCTCCCGACTACCCCCCTACGAGCAGTACTTC
>NA|NA|TRBV24-1|TRBJ1-1
CATSDSWNTEAFF
TGTGCCACCAGTGATTCTTGGAACACTGAAGCTTTCTTT
>NA|NA|TRBV27|TRBJ2-1
CASSSIRTNLYNEQFF
TGTGCCAGCAGTTCGATAAGAACAAACCTCTACAATGAGCAGTTCTTC
>TRBD2|once|TRBV5-1|TRBJ2-1
CASSIGLLPVAGVGEQFF
TGCGCCAGCAGCATAGGACTGTTGCCAGTAGCGGGAGTGGGTGAGCAGTTCTTC
>NA|NA|TRBV27|TRBJ2-3
CASSTQGTGDTQYF
TGTGCCAGCAGTACACAGGGAACCGGAGATACGCAGTATTTT
>NA|many|TRBV6-2/TRBV6-3|TRBJ2-7
CASSYLGLGEQYF
TGTGCCAGCAGTTACCTAGGACTTGGCGAGCAGTACTTC
>TRBD1|NA|TRBV6-2/TRBV6-3|TRBJ2-2
CASSRDRVPNTGELFF
TGTGCCAGCAGTCGGGACAGGGTCCCGAACACCGGGGAGCTGTTTTTT
>NA|NA|TRBV19|TRBJ1-1
CASSIDTNTEAFF
TGTGCCAGTAGTATTGACACCAACACTGAAGCTTTCTTT
>NA|few|TRBV19|TRBJ1-6
CASRPDRWADSPLHF
TGTGCCAGTAGACCAGACAGGTGGGCTGATTCACCCCTCCACTTT
>NA|NA|TRBV6-2/TRBV6-3|TRBJ1-6
CASSYETNSPLHF
TGTGCCAGCAGTTACGAGACAAATTCACCCCTCCACTTT
>TRBD2|NA|TRBV7-2|TRBJ2-1
CASSLVPGGYNEQFF
TGTGCCAGCAGCTTAGTTCCGGGGGGGTACAATGAGCAGTTCTTC
>TRBD2|NA|TRBV4-3|TRBJ2-3
CASSQDVGLAGGIDTQYF
TGCGCCAGCAGCCAAGATGTGGGACTAGCGGGGGGTATAGATACGCAGTATTTT
>NA|NA|TRBV15|TRBJ2-6
CATSRGGYGANVLTF
TGTGCCACCAGCAGAGGAGGGTACGGGGCCAACGTCCTGACTTTC
>NA|NA|TRBV6-2/TRBV6-3|TRBJ2-5
CASSQGHFQETQYF
TGTGCCAGCAGCCAGGGACATTTTCAAGAGACCCAGTACTTC
>TRBD2|NA|TRBV19|TRBJ2-2
CASIPGGGTHTGELFF
TGTGCCAGTATCCCCGGCGGGGGGACCCACACCGGGGAGCTGTTTTTT
>NA|NA|TRBV24-1|TRBJ1-5
CATSAPGLSNQPQHF
TGTGCCACCAGTGCCCCAGGGTTGAGCAATCAGCCCCAGCATTTT
>NA|once|TRBV10-2|TRBJ1-2
CASSEQTGIGYGYTF
TGCGCCAGCAGTGAGCAAACAGGGATCGGGTATGGCTACACCTTC
>NA|once|TRBV7-9|TRBJ2-3
CASSLGLGLADTQYF
TGTGCCAGCAGCTTAGGTCTAGGTTTGGCAGATACGCAGTATTTT
>NA|NA|TRBV5-4|TRBJ2-2
CASSTTSSGTGELFF
TGTGCCAGCAGCACGACCAGCTCAGGCACCGGGGAGCTGTTTTTT
>NA|NA|TRBV5-1|TRBJ2-2
CASSQGGQQTGELFF
TGCGCCAGCAGCCAAGGAGGACAGCAAACCGGGGAGCTGTTTTTT
>TRBD1|NA|TRBV18|TRBJ2-3
CASSPRQGGTDTQYF
TGTGCCAGCTCACCCAGACAGGGGGGAACAGATACGCAGTATTTT
>TRBD1|NA|TRBV3-1/TRBV3-2|TRBJ1-4
CASSGQGGQKLFF
TGTGCCAGCAGCGGGCAGGGGGGACAAAAACTGTTTTTT
>TRBD2|NA|TRBV7-2|TRBJ2-2
CASSSGLAGTGELFF
TGTGCCAGCAGCTCGGGACTAGCGGGGACCGGGGAGCTGTTTTTT
>TRBD1|NA|TRBV7-2|TRBJ1-2
CASSPYVTGDGYTF
TGTGCCAGCAGCCCGTACGTGACAGGGGATGGCTACACCTTC
>NA|NA|TRBV2|TRBJ2-7
CASSDLQTSHEQYF
TGTGCCAGCAGTGATTTACAAACATCTCACGAGCAGTACTTC
>TRBD1|NA|TRBV11-1|TRBJ1-6
CASSYTGTAASPLHF
TGTGCCAGCAGCTATACCGGGACAGCCGCCTCGCCCCTCCACTTT
>NA|NA|TRBV29-1|TRBJ2-7
CSVADSYEQYF
TGCAGCGTCGCGGATAGCTACGAGCAGTACTTC
>TRBD1|NA|TRBV20-1|TRBJ1-2
CSSTGDYGYTF
TGCAGTTCTACAGGGGACTATGGCTACACCTTC
>TRBD2|NA|TRBV19|TRBJ2-2
CASRPGLAGGGELFF
TGTGCCAGTCGACCGGGACTAGCGGGGGGAGGGGAGCTGTTTTTT
>NA|NA|TRBV19|TRBJ2-1
CASSMRRGVYNEQFF
TGTGCCAGTAGTATGCGGCGGGGAGTTTACAATGAGCAGTTCTTC
>TRBD1|NA|TRBV3-1/TRBV3-2|TRBJ2-5
CASSHLQTGQETQYF
TGTGCCAGCAGCCACCTCCAGACAGGGCAAGAGACCCAGTACTTC
>NA|NA|TRBV9|TRBJ2-1
CASSVDGISYNEQFF
TGTGCCAGCAGCGTTGACGGGATTTCCTACAATGAGCAGTTCTTC
>NA|NA|TRBV19|TRBJ1-1
CASSIDAPRGQYLNTEAFF
TGTGCCAGTAGTATAGACGCTCCTCGAGGACAGTACTTGAACACTGAAGCTTTCTTT
>NA|NA|TRBV5-4|TRBJ2-7
CASSGMTDEQYF
TGTGCCAGCAGCGGGATGACAGACGAGCAGTACTTC
>TRBD2|once|TRBV4-3|TRBJ2-1
CASSQDGLRGGNEQFF
TGCGCCAGCAGCCAAGATGGTCTTCGGGGGGGTAATGAGCAGTTCTTC
>TRBD1|NA|TRBV29-1|TRBJ1-2
CSGGTGDRYGYTF
TGCAGCGGAGGCACAGGGGATCGGTATGGCTACACCTTC
>TRBD1|NA|TRBV3-1/TRBV3-2|TRBJ2-7
CASSPYLGTGKYEQYF
TGTGCCAGCAGCCCATACTTGGGGACAGGGAAATACGAGCAGTACTTC
>NA|NA|TRBV9|TRBJ2-2
CASSVDRGGTGELFF
TGTGCCAGCAGCGTAGACAGGGGGGGCACCGGGGAGCTGTTTTTT
>NA|NA|TRBV14|TRBJ1-2
CASSQVAGSNYGYTF
TGTGCCAGCAGCCAAGTAGCCGGCTCTAACTATGGCTACACCTTC
>TRBD1|NA|TRBV5-1|TRBJ2-7
CASRQGMGSYEQYF
TGCGCCAGCAGACAGGGGATGGGGTCCTACGAGCAGTACTTC
>NA|NA|TRBV5-1|TRBJ2-7
CASSPEDGYEQYF
TGCGCCAGCAGCCCGGAGGACGGGTACGAGCAGTACTTC
>NA|NA|TRBV19|TRBJ2-7
CASSIDRTSRSYEQYF
TGTGCCAGTAGTATAGATCGCACTAGCCGGTCCTACGAGCAGTACTTC
>TRBD1|once|TRBV6-5|TRBJ1-4
CASSLQGQTNEKLFF
TGTGCCAGCAGCTTACAGGGGCAAACTAATGAAAAACTGTTTTTT
>TRBD1|NA|TRBV27|TRBJ1-2
CASSKQGLDYGYTF
TGTGCCAGCAGCAAACAGGGGTTGGACTATGGCTACACCTTC
>NA|few|TRBV3-1/TRBV3-2|TRBJ2-7
CASSQVVTAYEQYF
TGTGCCAGCAGCCAAGTCGTAACAGCCTACGAGCAGTACTTC
>NA|once|TRBV2|TRBJ1-4
CASSDPGGEANEKLFF
TGTGCCAGCAGTGACCCTGGGGGGGAGGCTAATGAAAAACTGTTTTTT
>NA|NA|TRBV6-5|TRBJ2-7
CASRIEYSYEQYF
TGTGCCAGCAGGATTGAGTACTCCTACGAGCAGTACTTC
>TRBD2|NA|TRBV7-2|TRBJ2-7
CASSPTSGGPYEQYF
TGTGCCAGCAGCCCCACTAGCGGGGGGCCCTACGAGCAGTACTTC
>NA|NA|TRBV4-2|TRBJ1-4
CASSQEGPGIFEKLFF
TGTGCCAGCAGCCAAGAGGGTCCAGGGATATTTGAAAAACTGTTTTTT